The 4 T cell receptor beta chains in this list originate from one sample, sequenced in a study of T cells after posttransplantation cyclophosphamide. Libraries were prepared by immunoSEQ multiplex PCR; TCRdb keeps only in-frame clonotypes and omits some of them. This sample has around 6,200 clones; just over 90% occur once, and the top ten carry around 4.5%. A marrow graft followed busulfan-fludarabine conditioning, with cyclophosphamide on days +3 and +4. Sequenced material: CD8+ T cells sorted from blood, taken after allogeneic stem cell transplant with posttransplant cyclophosphamide. The receptors here all came from a male patient in his sixties or seventies who received an allogeneic stem cell transplant from a related donor and was CMV-positive. A share of the T cells may be of graft donor origin.

The J gene is TRBJ1-4, the V gene TRBV9; no clear D gene. Trimming took off 4 bases at V and 8 bases at J, with 18 bases between the two ends. CDR3 size: 15 residues. Germline V gene sequence: CDR1 SGDLS, CDR2 YYNGEE. The CDR3, as DNA: TGTGCCAGCAGCACGAGCGGTGGGCGTAACGAAAAACTGTTTTTT. Amino acid sequence: CASSTSGGRNEKLFF.

This chain connects TRBV29-1 to TRBJ1-1; D is possibly TRBD1 (6 bases). The CDR3 covers 13 residues. V lost 7 bases and J 0 bases, leaving 12 bases between the germline ends. The germline gives CDR1 SQVTM, CDR2 ANQGSEA. The CDR3 spells CSARQAMNTEAFF. In DNA form, the CDR3 reads TGCAGCGCACGACAGGCGATGAACACTGAAGCTTTCTTT. Variable domain in full (rest from reference TRBV29-1 and TRBJ1-1): SAVISQKPSRDICQRGTSLTIQCQVDSQVTMMFWYRQQPGQSLTLIATANQGSEATYESGFVIDKFPISRPNLTFSTLTVSNMSPEDSSIYLCSARQAMNTEAFFGQGTRLTVV.

The gene calls are TRBV2 and TRBJ2-3, with 7 bases that match TRBD1. From germline, CDR1 is SNHLY and CDR2 FYNNEI. V trimming: 4 bases; J trimming: 1 base; junction bases outside the gene matches: 5. The CDR3 extends over 15 amino acids. This chain's CDR3 is CASSAGGDGTDTQYF. In DNA, the CDR3 is TGTGCCAGCAGTGCAGGGGGAGACGGCACAGATACGCAGTATTTT.

This chain joins TRBV9 and TRBJ2-7; TRBD2 might be the D (5 bases). Germline CDR1 and CDR2: SGDLS and YYNGEE. V was shortened by 3 bases and J by 7 bases, with 8 bases between the two germline ends. The CDR3 runs to 11 residues. The CDR3 region has the DNA TGTGCCAGCAGCGACGAGGGTGAGCAGTACTTC. Translated, it gives CASSDEGEQYF.